These T cell receptor beta chains were read from a single sample in a study of breast tumors, draining lymph nodes, adjacent tissues. TCRdb re-derived calls from the multiplex PCR reads in MiXCR, one entry per CDR3 protein. Altogether 150,000 to 200,000 distinct CDR3 sequences are present, approximately 33% being singletons, with the ten largest covering around 4.5%. The material sequenced was axillary lymph node tissue. The receptors were gathered from a female donor with breast cancer. Some clones in this sample may be carry-over from other donors' samples. Both conserved end residues are part of each CDR3. The D gene is left open where the match is weak. Clone size is shown for a subset of rows, as once, few, many or a class of expanded clone.

>few|TRBD2|TRBV28|TRBJ2-7
TGTGCCAGCAGTTCCCCCGCAGTGGGAGGGCGAGCAGAGCAGTACTTC
CASSSPAVGGRAEQYF
>-|-|TRBV20-1|TRBJ2-2
TGCAGTGCTAGAGATCTCGAGACTGGCACCCCCTCGGGGGCCGGGGAGCTGTTTTTT
CSARDLETGTPSGAGELFF
>once|-|TRBV6-6|TRBJ1-6
TGTGCCTGCAAGACGGGACGGAATTCACCCCTCCACTTT
CACKTGRNSPLHF
>-|-|TRBV7-6|TRBJ1-5
TGTGCCAGCAGCTCAGCGGGGGGTTGGGTGGGGACGCAGCATTTT
CASSSAGGWVGTQHF
>many|TRBD1|TRBV12-3/TRBV12-4|TRBJ1-2
TGTGCCAGCAGTTGGACAGGGGGCGACTATGGCTACACCTTC
CASSWTGGDYGYTF
>many|-|TRBV20-1|TRBJ1-2
TGCAGTGCTAGAGATCTTGGGCATCCTAACTATGGCTACACCTTC
CSARDLGHPNYGYTF
>-|TRBD1|TRBV28|TRBJ1-5
TGTGCCAGCAGCCCGATACAGGGGGCGGGGCAGCCCCAGCATTTT
CASSPIQGAGQPQHF
>once|TRBD1|TRBV24-1|TRBJ2-3
TGTGCCGCCAATGACCCGGGACAGAGCACAGATACGCAGTATTTT
CAANDPGQSTDTQYF
>many|-|TRBV30|TRBJ2-3
TGTGCCTGGAGTGCGGGGATCGCTCAGTATTTT
CAWSAGIAQYF
>once|TRBD1|TRBV20-1|TRBJ1-4
TGCAGTGCTAGAGACCTTCCGGGACAGGGAAATGAAAAACTGTTTTTT
CSARDLPGQGNEKLFF
>many|TRBD1|TRBV29-1|TRBJ2-5
TGCAGCGTCGGACAGGGGTGGCAGACCCAGTACTTC
CSVGQGWQTQYF
>many|TRBD1|TRBV7-8|TRBJ1-2
TGTGCCAGCAGCTTACAGACAGGGATCGATGGCTACACCTTC
CASSLQTGIDGYTF
>many|-|TRBV19|TRBJ2-5
TGTGCCAGTAGTACCCGGGAGACCCAGTACTTC
CASSTRETQYF
>-|TRBD2|TRBV28|TRBJ2-6
TGTGCCAGCAGTGTAGCGGGCTCTGGGGCCAACGTCCTGACTTTC
CASSVAGSGANVLTF
>-|-|TRBV25-1|TRBJ2-1
-
CASSFYICSAIRGQFF
>many|TRBD2|TRBV14|TRBJ2-2
TGTGCCAGCAGCACCAGACTAGCGGGAGGTTACACCGGGGAGCTGTTTTTT
CASSTRLAGGYTGELFF
>-|-|TRBV24-1|TRBJ1-4
TGTGCCACCAGTGCACAGTCAGGGTATGAAAAACTGTTTTTT
CATSAQSGYEKLFF
>-|-|TRBV9|TRBJ2-5
TGTGCCAGCAGGCGGGACCCCCGGCGACCCCAGACCTTC
CASRRDPRRPQTF
>-|TRBD2|TRBV2|TRBJ2-1
TGTGCCAGCAGTGAATCGGGGGGGCCGTTCCGAGAAGTTTTC
CASSESGGPFREVF
>-|-|TRBV11-3|TRBJ1-5
TGTGCCAGCAGCTCGCTGGGGGCGGACTATGGCTACACCAACGGCAATCAGCCCCAGCATTTT
CASSSLGADYGYTNGNQPQHF
>many|-|TRBV29-1|TRBJ2-5
TGCAGCGTTGTCCCATCCGGGGGCCAAGAGACCCAGTACTTC
CSVVPSGGQETQYF
>many|-|TRBV4-2|TRBJ1-2
TGTGCCAGCAGCCAAGATCGTGGAGGGAGCTATGGCTACACCTTC
CASSQDRGGSYGYTF
>many|-|TRBV7-2|TRBJ2-5
TGTGCCAGCAGCCCCTTCGGCGGGCAAGAGACCCAGTACTTC
CASSPFGGQETQYF
>many|-|TRBV20-1|TRBJ2-7
TGCAGTGCTCCACAGGGCTACGAGCAGTACTTC
CSAPQGYEQYF
>once|-|TRBV6-5|TRBJ1-3
TGTGCCAGCAGTTCCACACTCGGAAACACCATATATTTT
CASSSTLGNTIYF
>many|TRBD1|TRBV7-9|TRBJ2-2
TGTGCCAGCAACAGGGGAACCGGGGAGCTGTTTTTT
CASNRGTGELFF
>few|-|TRBV28|TRBJ2-7
TGTGCCAGCAGTTTCACTAGAGGAGAGCAGTACTTC
CASSFTRGEQYF
>many|-|TRBV9|TRBJ1-2
TGTGCCAGCAGCCCCCGACGGAACCTCTATGGCTACACCTTC
CASSPRRNLYGYTF
>many|-|TRBV5-1|TRBJ1-6
TGCGCCAGCAGCTTGGCCGTTCAGAATAATTCACCCCTCCACTTT
CASSLAVQNNSPLHF
>many|-|TRBV6-6|TRBJ2-7
TGTGCCAGCAGTTTCAGGACGGAATCCTACGAGCAGTACTTC
CASSFRTESYEQYF
>-|-|TRBV6-1|TRBJ1-5
TGTGCCAGCGTCAGAGGGGGAGGCAATCAGCCCCAGCATTTT
CASVRGGGNQPQHF
>-|TRBD1|TRBV2|TRBJ2-6
TGTGCCAGCAGTGCGGGACAGCCGAGGGCCAACGTCCTGACTTTC
CASSAGQPRANVLTF
>-|-|TRBV15|TRBJ2-7
TGTGCCACCGGAGGGCAGGGGGGGTTATCCTACGAGCAGTACTTC
CATGGQGGLSYEQYF
>many|-|TRBV12-3/TRBV12-4|TRBJ2-7
TGTGCCAGCAGTTTAAGGTCGGAGTCCGAGCAGTACTTC
CASSLRSESEQYF
>many|TRBD2|TRBV12-3/TRBV12-4|TRBJ2-1
TGTGCCAGCAGCCCGCGGGAGACTGAGCAGTTCTTC
CASSPRETEQFF
>many|-|TRBV14|TRBJ1-2
TGTGCCAGCAGCCAATATCGGGGGGACTATGGCTACACCTTC
CASSQYRGDYGYTF
>many|TRBD1|TRBV20-1|TRBJ2-7
TGCAGTGCTAGAGCTGTGGACAGGGCAGGGGAGCAGTACTTC
CSARAVDRAGEQYF
>once|TRBD2|TRBV6-4|TRBJ2-2
TGTGCCAGCAGTCCCAGAGGACTAGCGGGAGGCGACACCGGGGAGCTGTTTTTT
CASSPRGLAGGDTGELFF
>-|TRBD1|TRBV2|TRBJ1-1
TGTGCCAGCAGTGGACAGGGTTTGGCTGAAGCTTTCTTT
CASSGQGLAEAFF
>many|-|TRBV20-1|TRBJ1-5
TGCAGTGCTAGAGATATAGGGGGGTCGATTCAGCCCCAGCATTTT
CSARDIGGSIQPQHF
>-|TRBD1|TRBV18|TRBJ2-3
TGTGCCAGCGCACGACAGGGGGACTCAGATACGCAGTATTTT
CASARQGDSDTQYF
>many|-|TRBV11-2|TRBJ2-2
TGTGCCAGCAGCTTACAGGGTACTAGCCCCGGAGAGCTGTTTTTT
CASSLQGTSPGELFF
>-|TRBD2|TRBV19|TRBJ2-3
TGTGCCAGTAGTCCTAGCGGGATTAACACAGATACGCAGTATTTT
CASSPSGINTDTQYF
>-|-|TRBV30|TRBJ1-2
TGTGCCTGGAGTGTCGGGGGGCTAAGCGGCTATGGCTGCACCTTC
CAWSVGGLSGYGCTF
>-|TRBD2|TRBV25-1|TRBJ2-5
TGTGCCAGCAGTGTAGCGGGGTGGGAGACCCAGTACTTC
CASSVAGWETQYF
>-|TRBD1|TRBV5-1|TRBJ1-1
TGCGCCAGCAGCTTGGGGGGCAGGGGGCTTGTTGAAGCTTTCTTT
CASSLGGRGLVEAFF
>many|-|TRBV5-1|TRBJ2-6
TGCGCCAGCAGCTTGGTAGGGGGCTCTGGGGCCAACGTCCTGACTTTC
CASSLVGGSGANVLTF
>once|-|TRBV7-3|TRBJ1-2
TGCGCCAGCAGCTCCCCGGCCGATGGCTACACCTTC
CASSSPADGYTF
>-|-|TRBV7-3|TRBJ1-1
TGTGCCAGCAGCGCAGGACCCTCGAACACTGAAGCTCTCTTT
CASSAGPSNTEALF
>many|TRBD1|TRBV20-1|TRBJ1-2
TGCAGTGCTAGGGAGGGGGCAACTAACTATGGCTACACCTTC
CSAREGATNYGYTF
>many|-|TRBV11-1|TRBJ1-2
TGTGCCAGCAACTTGTGGAAGGATGGCTACACCTTC
CASNLWKDGYTF
>many|TRBD1|TRBV5-1|TRBJ2-2
TGCGCCAGCAGCACTAGGACAGGTCGGGACACCGGGGAGCTGTTTTTT
CASSTRTGRDTGELFF
>-|-|TRBV7-6|TRBJ2-5
TGTGCCAGCAGCTTATGGTCTGGGACGCAGTACTTC
CASSLWSGTQYF
>many|TRBD1|TRBV2|TRBJ1-6
TGTGCCAGCACCGACAGGGGCTCCTATAATTCACCCCTCCACTTT
CASTDRGSYNSPLHF